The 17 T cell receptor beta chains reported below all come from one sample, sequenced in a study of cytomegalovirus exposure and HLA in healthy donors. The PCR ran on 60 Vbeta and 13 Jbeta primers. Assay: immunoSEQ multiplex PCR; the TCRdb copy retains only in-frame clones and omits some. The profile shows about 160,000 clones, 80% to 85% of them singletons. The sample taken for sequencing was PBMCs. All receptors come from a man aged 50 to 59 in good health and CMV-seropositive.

CDR3 DNA sequence: TGTGCCAGCAGCTTAGGCTCTAGCGGGGAGAGATACGAGCAGTACTTC. Amino acids: CASSLGSSGERYEQYF. The chain couples TRBV7-6 to TRBJ2-7, with TRBD2 identical over 9 bases. Unmatched junction bases numbered 8, after V lost 1 base and J lost 4 bases. CDR1 and CDR2 from the germline V gene are SGHVS and FNYEAQ. The CDR3 has 16 amino acids.

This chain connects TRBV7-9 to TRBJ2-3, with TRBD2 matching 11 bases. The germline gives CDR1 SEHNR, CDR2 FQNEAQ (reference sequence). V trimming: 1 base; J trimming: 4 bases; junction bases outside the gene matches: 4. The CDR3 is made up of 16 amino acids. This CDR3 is CASSLVAGGPSDTQYF. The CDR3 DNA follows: TGTGCCAGCAGCTTAGTAGCGGGGGGGCCTTCAGATACGCAGTATTTT.

DNA for the CDR3: TGTGCCAGCAGTGGCTGGGAGATGAACACTGAAGCTTTCTTT. Encoded protein: CASSGWEMNTEAFF. The rearrangement joins TRBV2 to TRBJ1-1; D gene uncertain. V gave up 4 bases and J gave up 0 bases, with 9 bases separating them. The CDR3 sequence is 14 residues long. Per germline, CDR1 SNHLY and CDR2 FYNNEI.

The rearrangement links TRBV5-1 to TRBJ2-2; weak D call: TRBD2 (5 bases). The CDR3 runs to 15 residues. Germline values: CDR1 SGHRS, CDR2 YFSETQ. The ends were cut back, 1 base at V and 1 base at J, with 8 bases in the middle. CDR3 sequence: CASSLSGRNTGELFF. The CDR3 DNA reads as TGCGCCAGCAGCTTGAGTGGGAGGAACACCGGGGAGCTGTTTTTT.

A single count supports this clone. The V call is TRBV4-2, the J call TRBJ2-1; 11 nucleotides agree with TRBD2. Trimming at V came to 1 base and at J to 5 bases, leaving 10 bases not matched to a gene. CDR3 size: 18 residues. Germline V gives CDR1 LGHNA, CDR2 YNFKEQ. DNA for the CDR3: TGTGCCAGCAGCCAAGCGGTACTAGCGGGAGTAATCGACAATGAGCAGTTCTTC. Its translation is CASSQAVLAGVIDNEQFF.

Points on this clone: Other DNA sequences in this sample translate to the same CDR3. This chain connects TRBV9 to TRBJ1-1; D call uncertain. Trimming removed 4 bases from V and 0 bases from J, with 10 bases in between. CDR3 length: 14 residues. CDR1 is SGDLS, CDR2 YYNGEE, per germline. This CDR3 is CASSPRGLNTEAFF. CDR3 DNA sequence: TGTGCCAGCAGCCCCCGAGGGCTGAACACTGAAGCTTTCTTT.

CDR3 amino acids: CASSDSGRATYEQYF. Here the CDR3 DNA reads TGTGCCAGCAGCGATAGCGGGAGGGCCACTTACGAGCAGTACTTC. The chain couples TRBV7-9 to TRBJ2-5; 11 nucleotides agree with TRBD2. The end of the DNA is better explained by TRBJ2-7, so the J call may be wrong. Germline V gene sequence: CDR1 SEHNR, CDR2 FQNEAQ (reference sequence). This CDR3 comprises 15 residues.

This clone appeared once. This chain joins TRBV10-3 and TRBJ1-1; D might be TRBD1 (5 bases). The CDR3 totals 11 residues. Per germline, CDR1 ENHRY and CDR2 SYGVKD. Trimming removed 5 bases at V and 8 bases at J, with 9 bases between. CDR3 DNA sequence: TGTGCCATCAGTTACGGGGGGGAAGCTTTCTTT. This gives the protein CAISYGGEAFF.

CDR3 DNA: TGCAGCGTTGCGGGAGGGGGCTACTATGGCTACACCTTC. It is translated as CSVAGGGYYGYTF. The rearrangement links TRBV29-1 to TRBJ1-2; 7 nucleotides line up with TRBD1. CDR1 is SQVTM and CDR2 is ANQGSEA in the germline V gene. Trimming removed 4 bases from V and 3 bases from J; junction bases left unmatched: 5. The length of the CDR3 is 13 residues.

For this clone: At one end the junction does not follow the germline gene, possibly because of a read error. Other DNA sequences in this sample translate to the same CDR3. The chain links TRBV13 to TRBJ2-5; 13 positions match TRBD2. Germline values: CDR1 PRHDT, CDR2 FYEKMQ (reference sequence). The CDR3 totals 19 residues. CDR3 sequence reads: CASSFLYGTSGVGQETQYF. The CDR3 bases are TGTGCTAGCAGCTTTCTTTACGGGACTAGCGGGGTGGGTCAAGAGACCCAGTACTTC.

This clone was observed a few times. Here the CDR3 reads CASSSLDSVFSYEQYF. In DNA, the CDR3 is TGTGCCAGCAGCTCTCTAGACTCCGTTTTCTCCTACGAGCAGTACTTC. The chain employs TRBV7-9 and TRBJ2-7; D is undetermined. The germline CDR1 and CDR2 sequences are SEHNR and FQNEAQ (reference sequence). V dropped 4 bases and J dropped 0 bases, with 16 bases sitting between them. CDR3 length equals 16 residues. Full variable domain (missing parts from reference TRBV7-9 and TRBJ2-7): DTGVSQNPRHKITKRGQNVTFRCDPISEHNRLYWYRQTLGQGPEFLTYFQNEAQLEKSRLLSDRFSAERPKGSFSTLEIQRTEQGDSAMYLCASSSLDSVFSYEQYFGPGTRLTVT.

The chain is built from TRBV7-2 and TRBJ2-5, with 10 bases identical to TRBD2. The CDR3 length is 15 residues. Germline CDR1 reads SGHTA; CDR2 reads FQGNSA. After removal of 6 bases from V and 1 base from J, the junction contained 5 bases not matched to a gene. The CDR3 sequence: CASSSSGGPQETQYF. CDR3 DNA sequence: TGTGCCAGCAGTTCTAGCGGGGGCCCCCAAGAGACCCAGTACTTC.

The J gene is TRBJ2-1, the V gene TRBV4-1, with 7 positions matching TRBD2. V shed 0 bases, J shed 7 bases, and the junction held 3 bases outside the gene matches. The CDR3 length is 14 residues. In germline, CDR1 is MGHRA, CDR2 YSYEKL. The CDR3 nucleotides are TGCGCCAGCAGCCAAGATCCCGGGGGGAATGAGCAGTTCTTC. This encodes CASSQDPGGNEQFF.

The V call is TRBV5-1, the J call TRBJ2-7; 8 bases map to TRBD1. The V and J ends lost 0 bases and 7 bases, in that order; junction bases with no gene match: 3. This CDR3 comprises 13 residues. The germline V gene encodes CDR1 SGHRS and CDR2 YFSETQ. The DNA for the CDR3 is TGCGCCAGCAGCTTGGGGACAGGGCTAGAGCAGTACTTC. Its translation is CASSLGTGLEQYF.

For the CDR3, the DNA is TGTGCCAGCAGTGAAGTGGAGGGGTACGAGCAGTACTTC. Its protein product is CASSEVEGYEQYF. This chain joins TRBV6-1 and TRBJ2-7; perhaps TRBD2 as D (6 bases). Germline V gene lookup returns CDR1 MNHNS and CDR2 SASEGT. This CDR3 has 13 residues. Deletions cut 1 base from V and 4 bases from J, with 8 bases between.

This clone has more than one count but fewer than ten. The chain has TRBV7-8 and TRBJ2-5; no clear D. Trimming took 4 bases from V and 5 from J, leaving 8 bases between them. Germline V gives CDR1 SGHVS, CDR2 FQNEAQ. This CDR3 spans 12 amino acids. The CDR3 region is CASSSLRETQYF. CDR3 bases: TGTGCCAGCAGCTCCCTACGGGAGACCCAGTACTTC.

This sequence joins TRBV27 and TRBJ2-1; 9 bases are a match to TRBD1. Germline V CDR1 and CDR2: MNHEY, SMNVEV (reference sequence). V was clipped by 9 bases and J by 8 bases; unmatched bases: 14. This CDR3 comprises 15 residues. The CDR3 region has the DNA TGTGCCAGTACCCCTACAGGGGGCGCCAGGCATGAGCAGTTCTTC. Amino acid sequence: CASTPTGGARHEQFF.